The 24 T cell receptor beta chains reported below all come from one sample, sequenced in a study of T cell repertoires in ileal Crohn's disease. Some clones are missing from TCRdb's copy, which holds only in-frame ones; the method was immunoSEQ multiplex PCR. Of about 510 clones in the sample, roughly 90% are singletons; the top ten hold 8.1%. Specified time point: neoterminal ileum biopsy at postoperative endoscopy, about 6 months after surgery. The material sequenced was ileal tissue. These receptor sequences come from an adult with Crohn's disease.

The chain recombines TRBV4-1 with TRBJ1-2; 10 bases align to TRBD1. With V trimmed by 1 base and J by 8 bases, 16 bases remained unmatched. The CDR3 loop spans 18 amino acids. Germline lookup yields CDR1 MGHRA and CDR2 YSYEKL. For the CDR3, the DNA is TGCGCCAGCAGCCAAGCTAACACCGGGACAGGGGCCTTTAGGGGCTACACCTTC. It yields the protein CASSQANTGTGAFRGYTF.

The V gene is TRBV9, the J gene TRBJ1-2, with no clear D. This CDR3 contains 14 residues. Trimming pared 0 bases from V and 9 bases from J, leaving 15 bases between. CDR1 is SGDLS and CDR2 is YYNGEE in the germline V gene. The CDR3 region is CASSVEARGTRYTF. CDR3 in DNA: TGTGCCAGCAGCGTAGAGGCTCGGGGTACGCGCTACACCTTC.

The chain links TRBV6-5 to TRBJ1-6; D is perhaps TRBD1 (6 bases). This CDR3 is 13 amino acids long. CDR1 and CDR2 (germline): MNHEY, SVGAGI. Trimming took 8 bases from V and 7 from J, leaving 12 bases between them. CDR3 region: CASGQSANSPLHF. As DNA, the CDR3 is TGTGCCAGCGGACAGTCTGCAAATTCACCCCTCCACTTT.

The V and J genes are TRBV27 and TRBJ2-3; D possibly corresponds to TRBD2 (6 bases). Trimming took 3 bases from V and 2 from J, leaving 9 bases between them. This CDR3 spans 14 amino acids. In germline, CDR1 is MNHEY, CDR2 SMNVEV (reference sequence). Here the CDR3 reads CASSFGGITDTQYF. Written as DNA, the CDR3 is TGTGCCAGCAGTTTTGGAGGGATCACAGATACGCAGTATTTT.

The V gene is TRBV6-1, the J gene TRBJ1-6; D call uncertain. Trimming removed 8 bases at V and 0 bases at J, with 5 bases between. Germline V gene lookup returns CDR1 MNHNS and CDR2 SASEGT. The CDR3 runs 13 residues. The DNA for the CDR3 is TGTGCCAGCGCCCCCTCCTATAATTCACCCCTCCACTTT. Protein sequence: CASAPSYNSPLHF.

CDR3 DNA: TGTGCCAGCAGCCCTTTTTCCAACACAGATACGCAGTATTTT. It yields the protein CASSPFSNTDTQYF. The chain recombines TRBV27 with TRBJ2-3; D unresolved. Germline-derived CDR1 and CDR2 are MNHEY and SMNVEV (reference sequence). V dropped 6 bases and J dropped 2 bases, with 12 bases sitting between them. The CDR3 has 14 amino acids.

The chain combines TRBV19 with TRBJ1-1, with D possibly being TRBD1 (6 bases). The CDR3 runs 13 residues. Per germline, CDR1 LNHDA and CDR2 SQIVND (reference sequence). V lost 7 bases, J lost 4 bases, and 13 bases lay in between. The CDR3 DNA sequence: TGTGCCAGTAAGGGACACGACTCCACTGAAGCTTTCTTT. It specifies CASKGHDSTEAFF.

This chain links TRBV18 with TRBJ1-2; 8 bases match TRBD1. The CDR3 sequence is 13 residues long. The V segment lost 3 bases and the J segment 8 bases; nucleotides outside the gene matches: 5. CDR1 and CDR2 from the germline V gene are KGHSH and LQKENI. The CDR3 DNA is TGTGCCAGCTCACCCGGACAGGGTGGCGGCTACACCTTC. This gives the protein CASSPGQGGGYTF.

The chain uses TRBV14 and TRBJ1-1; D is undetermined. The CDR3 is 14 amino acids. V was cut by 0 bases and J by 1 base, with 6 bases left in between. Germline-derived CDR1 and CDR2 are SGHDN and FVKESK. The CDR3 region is CASSQDSGNTEAFF. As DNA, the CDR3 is TGTGCCAGCAGCCAAGATTCAGGGAACACTGAAGCTTTCTTT.

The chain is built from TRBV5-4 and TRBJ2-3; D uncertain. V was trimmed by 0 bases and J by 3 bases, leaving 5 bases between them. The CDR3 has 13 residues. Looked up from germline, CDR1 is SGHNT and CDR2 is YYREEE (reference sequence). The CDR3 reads CASSLGRTDTQYF. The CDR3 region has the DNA TGTGCCAGCAGCTTGGGCCGAACAGATACGCAGTATTTT. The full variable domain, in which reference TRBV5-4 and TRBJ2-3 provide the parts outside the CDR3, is ETGVTQSPTHLIKTRGQQVTLRCSSQSGHNTVSWYQQALGQGPQFIFQYYREEENGRGNFPPRFSGLQFPNYSSELNVNALELDDSALYLCASSLGRTDTQYFGPGTRLTVL.

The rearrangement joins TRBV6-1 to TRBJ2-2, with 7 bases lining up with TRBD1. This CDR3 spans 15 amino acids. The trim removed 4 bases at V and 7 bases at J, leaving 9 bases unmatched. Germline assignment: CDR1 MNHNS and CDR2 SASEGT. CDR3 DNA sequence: TGTGCCAGCAGTGCAACCACGACAGGGATCGGGGAGCTGTTTTTT. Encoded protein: CASSATTTGIGELFF.

In DNA, the CDR3 is TGTGCCAGCAGCGTCCGGGGACTAACACCCACAGATACGCAGTATTTT. It codes for CASSVRGLTPTDTQYF. The V and J genes are TRBV9 and TRBJ2-3; TRBD2 agrees at 7 bases. Germline V gene sequence: CDR1 SGDLS, CDR2 YYNGEE. This CDR3 has 16 residues. V was clipped by 2 bases and J by 2 bases; unmatched bases: 8. Full variable domain (rest looked up from reference TRBV9 and TRBJ2-3): DSGVTQTPKHLITATGQRVTLRCSPRSGDLSVYWYQQSLDQGLQFLIQYYNGEERAKGNILERFSAQQFPDLHSELNLSSLELGDSALYFCASSVRGLTPTDTQYFGPGTRLTVL.

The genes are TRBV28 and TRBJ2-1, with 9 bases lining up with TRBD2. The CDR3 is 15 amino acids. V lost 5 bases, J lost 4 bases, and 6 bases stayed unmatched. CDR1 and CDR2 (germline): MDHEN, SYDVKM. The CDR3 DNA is TGTGCCAGCAGTAGACTAGCGGACGTATACAATGAGCAGTTCTTC. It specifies CASSRLADVYNEQFF.

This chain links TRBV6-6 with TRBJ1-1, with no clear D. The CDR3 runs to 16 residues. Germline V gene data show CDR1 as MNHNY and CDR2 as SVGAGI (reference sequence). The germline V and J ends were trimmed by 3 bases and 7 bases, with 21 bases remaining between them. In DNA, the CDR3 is TGTGCCAGCAGTTATTGGGGTGTAGCAGGCCGAGGTGAAGCTTTCTTT. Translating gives CASSYWGVAGRGEAFF.

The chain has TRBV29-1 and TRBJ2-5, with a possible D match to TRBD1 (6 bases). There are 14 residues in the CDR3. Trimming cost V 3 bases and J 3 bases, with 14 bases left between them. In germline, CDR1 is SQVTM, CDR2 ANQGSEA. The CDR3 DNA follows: TGCAGCGTTGAGGGGGACAAGGTTAAAGAGACCCAGTACTTC. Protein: CSVEGDKVKETQYF.

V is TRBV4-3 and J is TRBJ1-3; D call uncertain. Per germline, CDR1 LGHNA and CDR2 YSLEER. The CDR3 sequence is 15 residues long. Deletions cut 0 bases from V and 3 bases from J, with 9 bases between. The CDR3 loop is CASSQDLWGGNTIYF. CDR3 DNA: TGCGCCAGCAGCCAAGATCTCTGGGGTGGAAACACCATATATTTT.

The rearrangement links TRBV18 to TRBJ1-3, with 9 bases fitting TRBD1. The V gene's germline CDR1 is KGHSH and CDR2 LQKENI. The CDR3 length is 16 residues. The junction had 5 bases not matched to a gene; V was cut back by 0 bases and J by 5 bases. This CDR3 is CASSPPNGQGRNTIYF. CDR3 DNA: TGTGCCAGCTCACCACCTAACGGACAGGGGAGAAACACCATATATTTT.

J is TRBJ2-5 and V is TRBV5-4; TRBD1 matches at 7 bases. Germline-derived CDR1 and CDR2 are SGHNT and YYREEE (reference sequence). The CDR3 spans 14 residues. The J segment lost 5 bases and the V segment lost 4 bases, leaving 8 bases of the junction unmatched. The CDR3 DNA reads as TGTGCCAGCAGCCTGAACAGGGGCCGCGAGACCCAGTACTTC. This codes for CASSLNRGRETQYF.

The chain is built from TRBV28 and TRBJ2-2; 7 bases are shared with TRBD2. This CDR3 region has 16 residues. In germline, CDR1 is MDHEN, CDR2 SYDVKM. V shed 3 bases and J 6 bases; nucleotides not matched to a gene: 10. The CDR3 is CASSFISRGEAGELFF. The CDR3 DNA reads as TGTGCCAGCAGTTTTATATCTCGGGGGGAAGCCGGGGAGCTGTTTTTT.

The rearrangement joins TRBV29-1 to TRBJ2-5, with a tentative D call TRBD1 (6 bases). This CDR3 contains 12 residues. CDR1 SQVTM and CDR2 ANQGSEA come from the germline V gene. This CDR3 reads CSGTAGVETQYF. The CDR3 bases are TGCAGTGGCACCGCAGGGGTAGAGACCCAGTACTTC.

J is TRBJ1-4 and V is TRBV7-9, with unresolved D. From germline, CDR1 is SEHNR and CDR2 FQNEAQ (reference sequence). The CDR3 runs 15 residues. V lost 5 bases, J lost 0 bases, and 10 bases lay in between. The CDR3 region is CASSAYSATNEKLFF. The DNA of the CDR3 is TGTGCCAGCAGCGCTTACTCTGCAACTAATGAAAAACTGTTTTTT.

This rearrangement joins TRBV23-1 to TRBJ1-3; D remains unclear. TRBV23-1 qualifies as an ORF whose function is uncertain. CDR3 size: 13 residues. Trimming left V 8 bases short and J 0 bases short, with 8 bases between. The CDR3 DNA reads TGCGCCAGCGGCAGTATCTCTGGAAACACCATATATTTT. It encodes CASGSISGNTIYF.

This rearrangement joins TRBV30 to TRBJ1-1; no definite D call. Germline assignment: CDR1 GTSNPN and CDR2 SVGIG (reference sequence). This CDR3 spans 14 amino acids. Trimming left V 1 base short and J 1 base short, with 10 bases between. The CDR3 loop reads CAWSDHQPNTEAFF. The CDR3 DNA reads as TGTGCCTGGAGTGACCACCAACCGAACACTGAAGCTTTCTTT.

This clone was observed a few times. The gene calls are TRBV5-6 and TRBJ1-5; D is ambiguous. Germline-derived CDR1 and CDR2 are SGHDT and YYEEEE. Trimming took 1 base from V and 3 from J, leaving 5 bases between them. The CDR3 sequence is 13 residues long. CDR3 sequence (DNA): TGTGCCAGCAGCTTGTATCCCAATCAGCCCCAGCATTTT. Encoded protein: CASSLYPNQPQHF. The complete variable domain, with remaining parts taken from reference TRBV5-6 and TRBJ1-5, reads DAGVTQSPTHLIKTRGQQVTLRCSPKSGHDTVSWYQQALGQGPQFIFQYYEEEERQRGNFPDRFSGHQFPNYSSELNVNALLLGDSALYLCASSLYPNQPQHFGDGTRLSIL.